The 18 T cell receptor beta chains below all came from one sample that was sequenced in a study of cytomegalovirus exposure and HLA in healthy donors. The PCR made use of 60 Vbeta and 13 Jbeta primers. Method: immunoSEQ multiplex PCR; TCRdb's copy keeps in-frame clones and lacks some. The data show more than 90,000 clones, with approximately 80% seen just once and roughly 4% held by the top ten. The sequenced sample was PBMCs. These receptors came from a woman aged 70 to 79 in good health and CMV-seropositive.

The chain is built from TRBV28 and TRBJ1-2; D not certain. V was cut by 6 bases and J by 0 bases, with 5 bases left in between. This CDR3 has 12 amino acids. The germline gives CDR1 MDHEN, CDR2 SYDVKM. The CDR3 region is CASRGSNYGYTF. CDR3 DNA sequence: TGTGCCAGCAGGGGCTCTAACTATGGCTACACCTTC.

The rearrangement uses TRBV28 and TRBJ2-7, with 10 bases aligning to TRBD1. Germline assignment: CDR1 MDHEN and CDR2 SYDVKM. CDR3 length: 15 amino acids. Trimming took 6 bases from V and 3 from J; bases not matched to a gene: 8. CDR3 nucleotide sequence: TGTGCCAGCAGCAAAGCCGGGGACAGGGGCTACGAGCAGTACTTC. Its protein is CASSKAGDRGYEQYF. Filled out from reference TRBV28 and TRBJ2-7, the complete variable domain reads DVKVTQSSRYLVKRTGEKVFLECVQDMDHENMFWYRQDPGLGLRLIYFSYDVKMKEKGDIPEGYSVSREKKERFSLILESASTNQTSMYLCASSKAGDRGYEQYFGPGTRLTVT.

J is TRBJ1-4 and V is TRBV28; D is undetermined. This CDR3 comprises 14 residues. Trimming stripped 7 bases from V and 0 bases from J, with 9 bases between. Germline lookup yields CDR1 MDHEN and CDR2 SYDVKM. The DNA for the CDR3 is TGTGCCAGCACAGACACCCCAACTAATGAAAAACTGTTTTTT. Encoded protein: CASTDTPTNEKLFF.

The genes are TRBV7-2 and TRBJ2-1; D unresolved. V shed 1 base and J shed 10 bases, with 11 bases lying between them. Germline CDR1 reads SGHTA; CDR2 reads FQGNSA. The CDR3 totals 13 residues. CDR3 bases: TGTGCCAGCAGCTTAGACTTTGCGGCAGAGCAGTTCTTC. The encoded protein is CASSLDFAAEQFF.

The J gene is TRBJ2-2, the V gene TRBV7-9; D unresolved. Deletions cut 5 bases from V and 5 bases from J, with 9 bases between. The CDR3 is 13 amino acids. The germline gives CDR1 SEHNR, CDR2 FQNEAQ (reference sequence). For the CDR3, the DNA is TGTGCCAGCAGCCCGCACGGGACCGGGGAGCTGTTTTTT. It specifies CASSPHGTGELFF.

The chain combines TRBV11-2 with TRBJ1-1, with D unresolved. The CDR3 is 13 residues long. V dropped 3 bases and J dropped 7 bases, with 12 bases sitting between them. Germline CDR1 SGHAT, CDR2 FQNNGV. The DNA for the CDR3 is TGTGCCAGCAGCTTTTTGTCGGGGATTGAAGCTTTCTTT. The encoded protein is CASSFLSGIEAFF.

The CDR3 DNA sequence: TGTGCCAGCAGGGCAACTAGCAGCACAGATACGCAGTATTTT. Its translation: CASRATSSTDTQYF. The chain employs TRBV6-1 and TRBJ2-3, with a tentative D call TRBD2 (6 bases). CDR1 MNHNS and CDR2 SASEGT come from the germline V gene. This CDR3 contains 14 residues. V lost 6 bases and J lost 0, with 10 bases in between.

V and J are TRBV9 and TRBJ2-7, with TRBD2 identical over 15 bases. CDR1 is SGDLS and CDR2 is YYNGEE in the germline V gene. J gave up 0 bases and V 4 bases, and 8 bases lay outside the gene matches. The CDR3 contains 18 residues. As DNA, the CDR3 is TGTGCCAGCAGCCCCGGGACTAGCGGGAGGAGGGGCTCCTACGAGCAGTACTTC. This encodes CASSPGTSGRRGSYEQYF.

This clone appeared once. The genes are TRBV2 and TRBJ2-1; a weak D match, TRBD2 (5 bases). Germline V gene data show CDR1 as SNHLY and CDR2 as FYNNEI. Trimming left V 6 bases short and J 10 bases short, with 10 bases between. This CDR3 has 11 residues. CDR3 DNA sequence: TGTGCCAGCAGGGAGGCTGGGGAGCAGTTCTTC. It specifies CASREAGEQFF.

This sequence joins TRBV25-1 and TRBJ2-7; 7 nucleotides align to TRBD1. J was trimmed by 2 bases and V by 6 bases; bases with no gene match: 7. The CDR3 sequence is 14 residues long. Germline loops: CDR1 MGHDK, CDR2 SYGVNS. The CDR3 nucleotides read TGTGCCAGCAGAAGACAGGGTATGGCCTACGAGCAGTACTTC. Amino acids: CASRRQGMAYEQYF.

The chain recombines TRBV19 with TRBJ1-3; D is unresolved. The CDR3 loop spans 15 amino acids. The germline V gene has CDR1 LNHDA and CDR2 SQIVND (reference sequence). Trimming pared 0 bases from V and 3 bases from J, leaving 9 bases between. The CDR3 DNA follows: TGTGCCAGTAGTATAGATCAGAGACATGGAAACACCATATATTTT. Translated, it gives CASSIDQRHGNTIYF.

This clone showed up just a few times. The genes are TRBV7-9 and TRBJ1-5, with D tentatively TRBD1 (6 bases). This CDR3 has 15 residues. With 4 bases removed from V and 7 bases from J, the gap between germline ends came to 17 bases. The germline V gene encodes CDR1 SEHNR and CDR2 FQNEAQ (reference sequence). CDR3 protein: CASSSYVAGEQPQHF. The CDR3 bases are TGTGCCAGCAGCTCGTATGTGGCAGGGGAGCAGCCCCAGCATTTT.

Points on this clone: The sample carries other DNA sequences with the same CDR3. The chain joins TRBV28 to TRBJ2-7, with TRBD2 identical over 9 bases. CDR3 length: 14 residues. Per the germline V gene, CDR1 is MDHEN and CDR2 is SYDVKM. V shed 6 bases, J shed 7 bases, and the junction held 10 bases outside the gene matches. The CDR3 sequence: CASRRIAGAGEQYF. Written as DNA, the CDR3 is TGTGCCAGCAGACGCATAGCGGGGGCTGGAGAGCAGTACTTC. The full variable domain, its missing parts supplied by reference TRBV28 and TRBJ2-7, is DVKVTQSSRYLVKRTGEKVFLECVQDMDHENMFWYRQDPGLGLRLIYFSYDVKMKEKGDIPEGYSVSREKKERFSLILESASTNQTSMYLCASRRIAGAGEQYFGPGTRLTVT.

The chain employs TRBV5-6 and TRBJ2-7, with 10 bases lining up with TRBD2. In germline, CDR1 is SGHDT, CDR2 YYEEEE. Unmatched junction bases numbered 6, after V lost 6 bases and J lost 0 bases. The CDR3 is made up of 15 amino acids. CDR3 nucleotide sequence: TGTGCCAGCACCGCACTAGCGGGGCTCTCCTACGAGCAGTACTTC. Its translation: CASTALAGLSYEQYF.

J is TRBJ2-1 and V is TRBV4-2; D ambiguous. V was shortened by 1 base and J by 9 bases, with 16 bases between the two germline ends. The CDR3 runs to 15 residues. The V gene's germline CDR1 is LGHNA and CDR2 YNFKEQ. The CDR3 sequence is CASSQVLKIYVEQFF. In DNA form, the CDR3 reads TGTGCCAGCAGCCAAGTACTGAAGATTTATGTTGAGCAGTTCTTC.

The CDR3 is CASSQLSGRAVDTQYF. The CDR3 nucleotides read TGCGCCAGCAGCCAGCTAAGCGGGAGGGCCGTAGATACGCAGTATTTT. V is TRBV4-1 and J is TRBJ2-3, with 10 bases aligning to TRBD2. The CDR3 runs 16 residues. The trim removed 3 bases at V and 5 bases at J, leaving 8 bases unmatched. CDR1 is MGHRA, CDR2 YSYEKL, per germline.

This clone was seen more than once but under ten times. V gene TRBV5-4 combines with J gene TRBJ2-1; no firm D call. CDR1 and CDR2 from the germline V gene are SGHNT and YYREEE (reference sequence). This CDR3 contains 13 residues. V dropped 0 bases and J dropped 4 bases, with 5 bases sitting between them. Written as DNA, the CDR3 is TGTGCCAGCAGCTTGGACATGTACAATGAGCAGTTCTTC. Its protein product is CASSLDMYNEQFF.

The chain links TRBV5-1 to TRBJ2-2, with D perhaps matching TRBD1 (6 bases). The germline gives CDR1 SGHRS, CDR2 YFSETQ. The CDR3 contains 15 residues. The ends were cut back, 4 bases at V and 2 bases at J, with 12 bases in the middle. CDR3 loop: CASSDGQHNTGELFF. The CDR3 coding sequence is TGCGCCAGCAGCGACGGACAGCATAACACCGGGGAGCTGTTTTTT.